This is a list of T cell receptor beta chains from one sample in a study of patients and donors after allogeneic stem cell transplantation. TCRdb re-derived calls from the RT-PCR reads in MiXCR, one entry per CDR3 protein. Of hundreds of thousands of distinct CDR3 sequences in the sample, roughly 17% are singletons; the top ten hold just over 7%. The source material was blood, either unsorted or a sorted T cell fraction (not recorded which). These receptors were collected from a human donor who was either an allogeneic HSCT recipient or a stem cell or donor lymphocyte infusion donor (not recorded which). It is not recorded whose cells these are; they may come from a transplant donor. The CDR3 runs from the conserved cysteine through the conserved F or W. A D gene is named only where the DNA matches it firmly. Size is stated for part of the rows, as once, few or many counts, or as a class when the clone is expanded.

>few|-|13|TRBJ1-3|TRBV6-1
TGTGCCAGCAGAAGTGGGTCTGGAAACACCATATATTTT
CASRSGSGNTIYF
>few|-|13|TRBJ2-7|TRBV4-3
TGCGCCAGCAGCCAAGATGGGAACTACGAGCAGTACTTC
CASSQDGNYEQYF
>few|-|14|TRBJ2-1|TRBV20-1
TGCAGTGCAGACCCCGGTACTACCTACAATGAGCAGTTCTTC
CSADPGTTYNEQFF
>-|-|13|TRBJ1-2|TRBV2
TGTGCCAGCAGTGAAGGGACCAACTATGGCTACACCTTC
CASSEGTNYGYTF
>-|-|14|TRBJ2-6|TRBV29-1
TGCAGCGTTGAATCAGGGTCTGGGGCCAACGTCCTGACTTTC
CSVESGSGANVLTF
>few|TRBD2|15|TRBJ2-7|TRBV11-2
TGTGCCAGCAGCTTACTAGCGGGGTCAGGCTACGAGCAGTACTTC
CASSLLAGSGYEQYF
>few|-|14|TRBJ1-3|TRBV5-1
TGCGCCAGCAGCTTGGATGGGACTGGAAACACCATATATTTT
CASSLDGTGNTIYF
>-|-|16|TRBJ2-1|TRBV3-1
TGTGCCAGCAGCCAAGGGGGTCGTCCCAAGATGAATGAGCAGTTCTTC
CASSQGGRPKMNEQFF
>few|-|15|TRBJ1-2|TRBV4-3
TGCGCCAGCAGCCAAGATATTGCAGGGCTCTGGGGCTACACCTTC
CASSQDIAGLWGYTF
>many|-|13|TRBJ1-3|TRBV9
TGTGCCAGCAGCGTAGAAGCTGGAAACACCATATATTTT
CASSVEAGNTIYF
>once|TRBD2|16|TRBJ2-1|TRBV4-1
TGCGCCAGCAGACCGTGGGCGGGAGGGCCTGAAAATGAGCAGTTCTTC
CASRPWAGGPENEQFF
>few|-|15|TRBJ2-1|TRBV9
TGTGCCAGCAGGGCTTCGGGCAGGGGGGACAATGAGCAGTTCTTC
CASRASGRGDNEQFF
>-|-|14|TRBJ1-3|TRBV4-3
TGCGCCAGCAGCCAAGAACAGGGATGGAACACCATATATTTT
CASSQEQGWNTIYF
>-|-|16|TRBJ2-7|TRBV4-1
TGCGCCAGCAGCCAAGGTAGGACTGGGACGGACTACGAGCAGTACTTC
CASSQGRTGTDYEQYF
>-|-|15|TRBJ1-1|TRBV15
TGTGCCACCAGCGGCCATGGGTTCATGAACACTGAAGCTTTCTTT
CATSGHGFMNTEAFF
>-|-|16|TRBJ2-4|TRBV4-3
TGCGCCAGCGCCCGGGGCCAGAACGGGGGGCAAAACATTCAGTACTTC
CASARGQNGGQNIQYF
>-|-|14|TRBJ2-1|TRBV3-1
TGTGCCAGCAGCCAAGATGGTGGCCACAATGAGCAGTTCTTC
CASSQDGGHNEQFF
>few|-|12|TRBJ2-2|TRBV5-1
TGCGCCAGCAGCTCAGGGCGGGGGGAGCTGTTTTTT
CASSSGRGELFF
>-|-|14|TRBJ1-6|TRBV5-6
TGTGCCAGCAGCTTGGTAGCGGGAAATTCACCCCTCCACTTT
CASSLVAGNSPLHF
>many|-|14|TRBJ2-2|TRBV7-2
TGTGCCAGCGCATCGTCTCGGAACACCGGGGAGCTGTTTTTT
CASASSRNTGELFF
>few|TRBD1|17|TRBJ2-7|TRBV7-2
TGTGCCAGCAGCATAGACCCCACCGGGACAGTCATGGACGAGCAGTACTTC
CASSIDPTGTVMDEQYF
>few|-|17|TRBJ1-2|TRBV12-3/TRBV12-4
TGTGCCAGCAGTTTTTGGGCGCCCGTGACAGGCAACTATGGCTACACCTTC
CASSFWAPVTGNYGYTF
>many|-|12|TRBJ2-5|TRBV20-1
TGCAGTGCACGTCCCCAGGGTGAGACCCAGTACTTC
CSARPQGETQYF
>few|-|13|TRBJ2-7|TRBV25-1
TGTGCCAGCAGCTTCCGCCAGGGTTCCGAGCAGTACTTC
CASSFRQGSEQYF
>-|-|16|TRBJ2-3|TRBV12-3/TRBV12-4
TGTGCCAGCAGTTCATTACGTCTCCGGGGCACAGATACGCAGTATTTT
CASSSLRLRGTDTQYF
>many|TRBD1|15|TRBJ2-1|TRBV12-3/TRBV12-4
TGTGCCAGCAGTCCCCCGGGACAGGGGGGCAATGAGCAGTTCTTC
CASSPPGQGGNEQFF
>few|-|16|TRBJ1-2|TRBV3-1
TGTGCCAGCAGCCAAGGGGACGAGGGTCTCATCGTGAGCTACACCTTC
CASSQGDEGLIVSYTF
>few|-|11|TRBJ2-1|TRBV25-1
TGTGCCAGCACCCGGGGGAGTGAGCAGTTCTTC
CASTRGSEQFF
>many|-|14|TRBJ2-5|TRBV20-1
TGCAGTGCTATGGACGGGAGAGGGGGAGAGACCCAGTACTTC
CSAMDGRGGETQYF
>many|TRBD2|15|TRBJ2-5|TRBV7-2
TGTGCCAGCAGCTTATACCTAGCGGGGGGGGAGACCCAGTACTTC
CASSLYLAGGETQYF
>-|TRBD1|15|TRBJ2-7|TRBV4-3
TGCGCCAGCAGCTACGACAGGGGCTTTTCCTACGAGCAGTACTTC
CASSYDRGFSYEQYF
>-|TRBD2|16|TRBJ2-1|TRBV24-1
TGTGCCACCAGTGATTTTTGGCTAGCGGGAGCGGATGAGCAGTTCTTC
CATSDFWLAGADEQFF
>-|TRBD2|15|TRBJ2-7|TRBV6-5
TGTGCCAGCAGTTATTGGCGGGGGGTTCGTTACGAGCAGTACTTC
CASSYWRGVRYEQYF
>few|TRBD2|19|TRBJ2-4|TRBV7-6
TGTGCCAGCAGCCCCGGGACTAGCGGGGGGGCCCTCTCCGGAAACATTCAGTACTTC
CASSPGTSGGALSGNIQYF
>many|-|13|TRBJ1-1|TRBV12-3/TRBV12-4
TGTGCCAGCAGCCAAGGATATAACACTGAAGCTTTCTTT
CASSQGYNTEAFF
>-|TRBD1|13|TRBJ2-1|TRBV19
TGTGCCAGCGCCGGGACAGGGGGCGCGGAGCAGTTCTTC
CASAGTGGAEQFF
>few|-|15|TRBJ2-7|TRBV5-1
TGCGCCAGCAGCTTGAGGGGCTTTCGACTGTCCGAGCAGTACTTC
CASSLRGFRLSEQYF
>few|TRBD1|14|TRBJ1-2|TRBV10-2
TGCGCCAGCAGTGAGGACAGGGATAACTATGGCTACACCTTC
CASSEDRDNYGYTF
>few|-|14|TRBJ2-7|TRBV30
TGTGCCTGGAGACTCCTTCGGACGGGGGTCGAGCAGTACTTC
CAWRLLRTGVEQYF
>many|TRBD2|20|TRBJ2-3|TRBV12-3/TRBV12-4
TGTGCCAGCAGTTTATCCCTAGCGGGGGGTCGCCTAGAGCTCACAGATACGCAGTATTTT
CASSLSLAGGRLELTDTQYF
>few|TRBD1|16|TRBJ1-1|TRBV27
TGTGCCAGCAGTTTACTCCCCACAGGGGGCGAGACTGAAGCTTTCTTT
CASSLLPTGGETEAFF
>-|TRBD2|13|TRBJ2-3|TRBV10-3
TGTGCCATCAGGGGAGCGGGGCTAGATACGCAGTATTTT
CAIRGAGLDTQYF